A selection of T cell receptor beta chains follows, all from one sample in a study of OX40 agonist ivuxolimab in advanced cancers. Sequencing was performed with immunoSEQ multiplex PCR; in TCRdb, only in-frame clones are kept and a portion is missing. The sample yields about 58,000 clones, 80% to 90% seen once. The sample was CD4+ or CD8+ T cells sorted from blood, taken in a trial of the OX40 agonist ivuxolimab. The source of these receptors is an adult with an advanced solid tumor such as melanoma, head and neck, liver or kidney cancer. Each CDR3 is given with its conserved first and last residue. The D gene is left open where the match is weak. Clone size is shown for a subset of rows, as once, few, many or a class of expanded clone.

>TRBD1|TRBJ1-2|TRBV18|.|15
TGTGCCAGCGTCCCAGGGACAGCGTCTAACTATGGCTACACCTTC
CASVPGTASNYGYTF
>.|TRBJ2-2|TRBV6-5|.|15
TGTGCCAGCAGTTGGTTGGCAGCCAACACCGGGGAGCTGTTTTTT
CASSWLAANTGELFF
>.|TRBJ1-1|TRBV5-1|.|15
TGCGCCAGCACTGTCGTAGGGCCCTCGGACACTGAAGCTTTCTTT
CASTVVGPSDTEAFF
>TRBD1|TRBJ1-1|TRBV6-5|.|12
TGTGCCAGCAGTTCGGGACAGCGGGAAGCTTTCTTT
CASSSGQREAFF
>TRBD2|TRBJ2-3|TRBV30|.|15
TGTGCCTGGAGTGTACAAGCGGGATACACAGATACGCAGTATTTT
CAWSVQAGYTDTQYF
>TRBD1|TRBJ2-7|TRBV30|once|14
TGTGCCTGGACCCGGACAGGGGGCTATTACGAGCAGTACTTC
CAWTRTGGYYEQYF
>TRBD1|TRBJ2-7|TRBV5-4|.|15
TGTGCCAGCAGCCCCAGACAGGGGAGCTCCTACGAGCAGTACTTC
CASSPRQGSSYEQYF
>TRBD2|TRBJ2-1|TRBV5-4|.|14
TGTGCCAGCAGCCTGGGAGGGAACGACAATGAGCAGTTCTTC
CASSLGGNDNEQFF
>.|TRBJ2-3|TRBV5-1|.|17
TGCGCCAGCAGCGGAGGGAGCCCCGATAAAGCCACAGATACGCAGTATTTT
CASSGGSPDKATDTQYF
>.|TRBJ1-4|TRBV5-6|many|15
TGTGCCAGCAGTTATACAGGTTATCGGGATGAAAAACTGTTTTTT
CASSYTGYRDEKLFF
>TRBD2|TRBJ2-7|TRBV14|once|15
TGTGCCAGCAGCCGGGGGACTAGCGGGATCTACGAGCAGTACTTC
CASSRGTSGIYEQYF
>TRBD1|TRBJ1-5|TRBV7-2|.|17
TGTGCCAGCAGCTTGGACAGGGGGGCCTATAGCAATCAGCCCCAGCATTTT
CASSLDRGAYSNQPQHF
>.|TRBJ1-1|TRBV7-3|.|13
TGTGCCAGCAGCTTAACGGGGAGCACTGAAGCTTTCTTT
CASSLTGSTEAFF
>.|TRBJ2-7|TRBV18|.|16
TGTGCCAGCACTACTCGGCCAGCTCTAAACTTCTACGAGCAGTACTTC
CASTTRPALNFYEQYF
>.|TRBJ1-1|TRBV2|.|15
TGTGCCAGCAGTCGGACAGACCTCATGAACACTGAAGCTTTCTTT
CASSRTDLMNTEAFF
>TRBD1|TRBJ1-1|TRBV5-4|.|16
TGTGCCAGCAGTTCCAAAATCAGGGGGCAGTACACTGAAGCTTTCTTT
CASSSKIRGQYTEAFF
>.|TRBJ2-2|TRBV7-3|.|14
TGTGCCAGCAGCTTAACTAAGAACACCGGGGAGCTGTTTTTT
CASSLTKNTGELFF
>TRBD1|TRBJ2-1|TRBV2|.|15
TGTGCCAGCAGTGCATGGGACAGGGTTTACAATGAGCAGTTCTTC
CASSAWDRVYNEQFF
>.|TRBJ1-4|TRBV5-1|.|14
TGCGCCAGCAGAACTGGGGCCATAGATGAAAAACTGTTTTTT
CASRTGAIDEKLFF
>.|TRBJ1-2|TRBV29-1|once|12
TGCAGCGTGAAAGGGGATGCCTATGGCTACACCTTC
CSVKGDAYGYTF
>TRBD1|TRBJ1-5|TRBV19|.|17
TGTGCCAGTAGCGCCGGGACAGGGGGGAATAGCAATCAGCCCCAGCATTTT
CASSAGTGGNSNQPQHF
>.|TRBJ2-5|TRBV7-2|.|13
TGTGCCAGCAGCTTATCAGGGTATGGGACCCAGTACTTC
CASSLSGYGTQYF
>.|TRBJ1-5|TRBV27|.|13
TGTGCCAGCAGTAGGCAGGGTTTCCAGCCCCAGCATTTT
CASSRQGFQPQHF
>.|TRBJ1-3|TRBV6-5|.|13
TGTGCCAGCAGCAGAAAATCTGGAAACACCATATATTTT
CASSRKSGNTIYF
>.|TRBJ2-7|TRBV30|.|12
TGTGCCTGGAGTAAGTTATCCTACGAGCAGTACTTC
CAWSKLSYEQYF
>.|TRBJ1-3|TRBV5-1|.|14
TGCGCCAGCAGCTTGGGGGGCTCTGGAAACACCATATATTTT
CASSLGGSGNTIYF
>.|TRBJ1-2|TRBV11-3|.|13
TGTGCCAGCAGCCGGGGACGGACGGAGGGCTACACCTTC
CASSRGRTEGYTF
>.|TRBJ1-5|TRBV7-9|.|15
TGTGCCAGCAGCTCCCTAGATTATAGCAATCAGCCCCAGCATTTT
CASSSLDYSNQPQHF
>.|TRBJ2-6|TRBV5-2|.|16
TGTGCCAGCAATTGGAGTACACAAAGTCGGGCCAACGTCCTGACTTTC
CASNWSTQSRANVLTF
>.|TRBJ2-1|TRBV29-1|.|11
TGCAGCGTTGGGGAGTACAATGAGCAGTTCTTC
CSVGEYNEQFF
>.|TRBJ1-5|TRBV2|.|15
TGTGCCAGCACCTTGGACATAGTGGGAGTTCAGCCCCAGCATTTT
CASTLDIVGVQPQHF
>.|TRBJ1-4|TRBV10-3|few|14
TGTGCCATCAGTGAGGGACTGAGTAATGAAAAACTGTTTTTT
CAISEGLSNEKLFF
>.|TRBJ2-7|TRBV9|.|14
TGTGCCAGCAGCGCCCGGGACCCGCCATACGAGCAGTACTTC
CASSARDPPYEQYF
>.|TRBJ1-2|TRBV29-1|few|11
TGCAGCGTTGAAGTAGTGTTAGGCTACACCTTC
CSVEVVLGYTF
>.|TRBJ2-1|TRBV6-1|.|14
TGTGCCAGCAGTCTCGGTCATACCTACAATGAGCAGTTCTTC
CASSLGHTYNEQFF
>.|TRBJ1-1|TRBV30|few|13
TGTGCCTGGACCACCCAGTGGAGTACTGAAGCTTTCTTT
CAWTTQWSTEAFF
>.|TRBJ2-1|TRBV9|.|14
TGTGCCAGCAGCGAAAGGGTCGGTTTATATGAGCAGTTCTTC
CASSERVGLYEQFF
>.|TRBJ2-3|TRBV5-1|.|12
TGCGCCAGCAGCAATCCCGTAGATACGCAGTATTTT
CASSNPVDTQYF
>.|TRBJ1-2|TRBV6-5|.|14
TGTGCCAGCAGCCCCCCCCGGGGGGCAGGGGGCTACACCTTC
CASSPPRGAGGYTF
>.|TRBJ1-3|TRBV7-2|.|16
TGTGCCAGCAGCTTAGCGGTCAGGAGCTCTGGAAACACCATATATTTT
CASSLAVRSSGNTIYF
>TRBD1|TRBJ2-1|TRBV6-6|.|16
TGTGCCAGCAGTTCCGTTCTGGGACAGGGGAACAATGAGCAGTTCTTC
CASSSVLGQGNNEQFF
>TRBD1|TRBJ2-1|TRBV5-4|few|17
TGTGCCAGCAGCTGGAAAAACCGGACAGGGATCTACAATGAGCAGTTCTTC
CASSWKNRTGIYNEQFF
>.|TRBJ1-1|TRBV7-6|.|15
TGTGCCAGCAGCTTAATGGGGGAGGGGGACACTGAAGCTTTCTTT
CASSLMGEGDTEAFF
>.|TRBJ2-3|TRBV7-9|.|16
TGTGCCAGCAGCTCACCCCAGACAGAAACCACAGATACGCAGTATTTT
CASSSPQTETTDTQYF
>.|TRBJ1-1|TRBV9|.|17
TGTGCCAGCAGCGCGCTATGGCGGGGGTCTTATAACACTGAAGCTTTCTTT
CASSALWRGSYNTEAFF
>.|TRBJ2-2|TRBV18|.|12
TGTGCCAGCTCACCAGGCACCGGGGAGCTGTTTTTT
CASSPGTGELFF
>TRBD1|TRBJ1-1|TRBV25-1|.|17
TGTGCCAGCAGTGCGCCGGGACAGGGGTGGATCGGCACTGAAGCTTTCTTT
CASSAPGQGWIGTEAFF